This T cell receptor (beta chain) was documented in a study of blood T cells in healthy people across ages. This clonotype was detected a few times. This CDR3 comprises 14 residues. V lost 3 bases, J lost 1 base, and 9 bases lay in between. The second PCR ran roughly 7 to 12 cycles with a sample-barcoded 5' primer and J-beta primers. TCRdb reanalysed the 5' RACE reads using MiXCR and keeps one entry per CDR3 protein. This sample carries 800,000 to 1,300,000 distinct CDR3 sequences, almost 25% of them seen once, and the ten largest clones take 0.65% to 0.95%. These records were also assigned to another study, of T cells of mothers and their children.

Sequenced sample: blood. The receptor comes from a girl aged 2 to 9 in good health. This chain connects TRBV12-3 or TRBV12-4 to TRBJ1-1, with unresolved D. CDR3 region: CASSFSLENTEAFF. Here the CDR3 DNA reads TGTGCCAGCAGTTTCAGCTTGGAGAACACTGAAGCTTTCTTT.